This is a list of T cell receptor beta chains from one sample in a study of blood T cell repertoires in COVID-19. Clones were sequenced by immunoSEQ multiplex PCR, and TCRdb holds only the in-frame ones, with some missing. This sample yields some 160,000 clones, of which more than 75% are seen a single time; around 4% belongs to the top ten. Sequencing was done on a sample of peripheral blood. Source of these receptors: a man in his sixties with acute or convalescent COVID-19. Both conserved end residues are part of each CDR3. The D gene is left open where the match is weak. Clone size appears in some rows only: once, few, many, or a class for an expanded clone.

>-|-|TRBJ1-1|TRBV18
TGTGCCAGCTCAGAGGCAATGAACACTGAAGCTTTCTTT
CASSEAMNTEAFF
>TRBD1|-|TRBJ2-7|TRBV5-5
TGTGCCAGCAGCTTGAGGCAGGGGGCCTCATACGAGCAGTACTTC
CASSLRQGASYEQYF
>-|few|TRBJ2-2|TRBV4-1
TGCGCCAGCAGCCTGTTACTTACCGGGGAGCTGTTTTTT
CASSLLLTGELFF
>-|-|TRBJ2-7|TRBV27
TGTGCCAGCAGTTTTTCCCGTTCCTCCGAGCAGTACTTC
CASSFSRSSEQYF
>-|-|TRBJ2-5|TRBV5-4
TGTGCCAGCAGCTTGGGCCTATCTCAAGAGACCCAGTACTTC
CASSLGLSQETQYF
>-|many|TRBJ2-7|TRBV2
TGTGCCAGCAAAAATCCGGGACAACTCTACGAGCAGTACTTC
CASKNPGQLYEQYF
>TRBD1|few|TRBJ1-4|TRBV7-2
TGTGCCAGCAGCTTAGGAAACCGGGACAGGAGATATAATGAAAAACTGTTTTTT
CASSLGNRDRRYNEKLFF
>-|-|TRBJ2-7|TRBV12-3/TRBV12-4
TGTGCCAACAGTTTAGGAGGAGCCTACGAGCAGTACTTC
CANSLGGAYEQYF
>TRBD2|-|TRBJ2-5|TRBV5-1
TGCGCCAGCGAGACTAGCGGGACGCCCCGGGGGACCCAGTACTTC
CASETSGTPRGTQYF
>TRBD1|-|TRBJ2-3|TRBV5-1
TGCGCCAGCAGCTCCGGGACAGGGGCCTACAGCACAGATACGCAGTATTTT
CASSSGTGAYSTDTQYF
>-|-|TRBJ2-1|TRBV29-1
TGCAGCGTTGAAAATGCGGCTCTCAGCTCCTACAATGAGCAGTTCTTC
CSVENAALSSYNEQFF
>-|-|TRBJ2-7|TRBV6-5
TGTGCCAGCAGTCTCCTGTACGAGCAGTACTTC
CASSLLYEQYF
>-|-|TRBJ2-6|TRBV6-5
TGTGCCAGCAGGGCTCAGGAAGCTGGGGCCAACGTCCTGACTTTC
CASRAQEAGANVLTF
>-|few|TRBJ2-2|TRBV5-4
TGTGCCAGCAGCATGACTAGTATGGACACCGGGGAGCTGTTTTTT
CASSMTSMDTGELFF